This entry features one TCR beta chain sequence. Its specificity is unknown. Assay: immunoSEQ multiplex PCR; the TCRdb copy retains only in-frame clones and omits some. The sample shows approximately 46,000 clones, over 90% of them seen only once. Losses at the gene ends were 2 bases for V and 1 base for J; bases not matched to a gene: 4. Germline-derived CDR1 and CDR2 are SGHTA and FQGTGA. This CDR3 comprises 16 residues. This record belongs to a study of siplizumab effects on memory and regulatory T cells. Study-wide points: Treg-derived clones made up an average of roughly 66% of mappable alloreactive CD4+ clones with siplizumab and roughly 25% in controls.

This chain joins TRBV7-3 and TRBJ2-2; TRBD2 matches 7 bases. What was sequenced was CD8+ T cells sorted from blood. The TCR sequence derives from a human donor in good health. The CDR3 here is CASSLFGGRNTGELFF. In nucleotides, the CDR3 is TGTGCCAGCAGCTTATTCGGCGGGAGGAACACCGGGGAGCTGTTTTTT.